Below, 26 T cell receptor beta chains from the same sample are listed, as sequenced in a study of blood T cell repertoires in COVID-19. Method: immunoSEQ multiplex PCR; TCRdb's copy keeps in-frame clones and lacks some. The table shows around 240,000 clones, with more than 75% occurring only once. The sequencing input was PBMCs or T cells enriched from blood (not recorded which). The receptor set was obtained from a woman between 45 and 60 years old who had recovered from COVID-19.

The chain carries TRBV9 and TRBJ1-2; D is possibly TRBD1 (6 bases). The CDR3 has 13 residues. From germline, CDR1 is SGDLS and CDR2 YYNGEE. The ends were cut back, 3 bases at V and 6 bases at J, with 12 bases in the middle. The DNA of the CDR3 is TGTGCCAGCAGCGGCACCAGGGGTGATGGCTACACCTTC. Its translation: CASSGTRGDGYTF.

This chain connects TRBV27 to TRBJ1-5, with D possibly being TRBD1 (6 bases). CDR3 length equals 13 residues. CDR1 and CDR2 (germline): MNHEY, SMNVEV (reference sequence). Trimming stripped 6 bases from V and 4 bases from J, with 10 bases between. CDR3 amino acids: CASSKQGNQPQHF. In DNA, the CDR3 is TGTGCCAGCAGCAAACAGGGTAATCAGCCCCAGCATTTT.

This clone was recorded once. The rearrangement uses TRBV10-2 and TRBJ2-1, with 8 bases that match TRBD1. V lost 6 bases, J lost 1 base, and 8 bases stayed unmatched. The CDR3 runs to 16 residues. The germline CDR1 and CDR2 sequences are WSHSY and SAAADI. DNA for the CDR3: TGCGCCAGCAGAGCCTCCGGGACAGGTTCCTACAATGAGCAGTTCTTC. The encoded protein is CASRASGTGSYNEQFF.

The sample holds one count of this clone. V usage is TRBV7-2 and J usage is TRBJ2-2; D possibly corresponds to TRBD1 (6 bases). CDR3 size: 13 residues. V was trimmed by 5 bases and J by 7 bases, leaving 11 bases between them. CDR1 SGHTA and CDR2 FQGNSA come from the germline V gene. CDR3 amino acids: CASSTQGYGELFF. DNA of the CDR3: TGTGCCAGCAGCACACAGGGTTACGGGGAGCTGTTTTTT.

The chain has TRBV15 and TRBJ2-3; 7 positions match TRBD2. Germline V gene data show CDR1 as LNHNV and CDR2 as YYDKDF (reference sequence). There are 14 residues in the CDR3. J gave up 5 bases and V 7 bases, and 9 bases lay outside the gene matches. CDR3 loop: CATTPGTMGDTQYF. The CDR3, as DNA: TGTGCCACCACCCCAGGGACTATGGGAGATACGCAGTATTTT.

The chain combines TRBV19 with TRBJ2-1, with D possibly TRBD2 on 6 matching bases. Germline CDR1 and CDR2: LNHDA and SQIVND (reference sequence). The V end was cut by 1 base, the J end by 9 bases, with 13 bases between. This CDR3 region has 14 residues. The DNA of the CDR3 is TGTGCCAGTAGTATAGGGGTGGGGGGACTTGAGCAGTTCTTC. Its translation: CASSIGVGGLEQFF.

CDR3 protein: CASKTGGPMNTEAFF. CDR3 DNA sequence: TGTGCCAGCAAGACAGGGGGCCCAATGAACACTGAAGCTTTCTTT. The chain is built from TRBV7-2 and TRBJ1-1; 10 positions match TRBD1. This CDR3 spans 15 amino acids. The V and J ends lost 7 bases and 0 bases, in that order; junction bases with no gene match: 5. Looked up from germline, CDR1 is SGHTA and CDR2 is FQGNSA.

This rearrangement joins TRBV28 to TRBJ1-1; 7 bases map to TRBD1. The CDR3 consists of 14 residues. V was pared by 2 bases and J by 11 bases, with 11 bases of the junction left unmatched. CDR1 and CDR2 (germline): MDHEN, SYDVKM. The DNA for the CDR3 is TGTGCCAGCAGTTTAGTCCCCAGACAGGGTTGGGCTTTCTTT. It codes for CASSLVPRQGWAFF.

The chain recombines TRBV7-8 with TRBJ2-7, with TRBD2 matching over 9 bases. CDR1 and CDR2 from the germline V gene are SGHVS and FQNEAQ. Trimming cost V 5 bases and J 6 bases; bases outside gene matches: 8. This CDR3 comprises 14 residues. The DNA for the CDR3 is TGTGCCAGCAGCCCGGGGACTAGCTTAGGCGAGCAGTACTTC. Amino acids: CASSPGTSLGEQYF. The variable domain in full, completed from reference TRBV7-8 and TRBJ2-7, reads GAGVSQSPRYKVAKRGQDVALRCDPISGHVSLFWYQQALGQGPEFLTYFQNEAQLDKSGLPSDRFFAERPEGSVSTLKIQRTQQEDSAVYLCASSPGTSLGEQYFGPGTRLTVT.

This clone has just one count. The chain recombines TRBV2 with TRBJ1-3; D might be TRBD1 (6 bases). Germline loops: CDR1 SNHLY, CDR2 FYNNEI. The V gene lost 5 bases and the J gene lost 2 bases, with 10 bases spanning the gap. CDR3 size: 14 residues. This chain's CDR3 is CASSSQGTGNTIYF. The CDR3 DNA reads TGTGCCAGCAGTTCACAGGGTACTGGAAACACCATATATTTT.

V is TRBV7-2 and J is TRBJ2-6, with D possibly matching TRBD2 (5 bases). Germline V lookup: CDR1 SGHTA, CDR2 FQGNSA. CDR3 size: 16 residues. V shed 5 bases and J shed 1 base, with 12 bases lying between them. CDR3 sequence (DNA): TGTGCCAGCAGCATAGATAGGAGGTCTGGGGCCAACGTCCTGACTTTC. It is translated as CASSIDRRSGANVLTF.

Only a few counts were recorded for this clone. CDR3 protein: CATSEGDGRYEQYF. The CDR3 bases are TGTGCCACCAGTGAAGGGGACGGGAGGTACGAGCAGTACTTC. V gene TRBV24-1 combines with J gene TRBJ2-7, with TRBD2 matching over 7 bases. Germline V lookup: CDR1 KGHDR, CDR2 SFDVKD. The CDR3 has 14 amino acids. Trimming cost V 4 bases and J 4 bases; bases outside gene matches: 6.

V is TRBV2 and J is TRBJ2-5; 8 bases agree with TRBD2. The trim removed 2 bases at V and 1 base at J, leaving 3 bases unmatched. The CDR3 is 15 residues long. Per the germline V gene, CDR1 is SNHLY and CDR2 is FYNNEI. CDR3 sequence reads: CASSENLAGQETQYF. The DNA of the CDR3 is TGTGCCAGCAGTGAAAACCTAGCGGGCCAAGAGACCCAGTACTTC.

The chain has TRBV6-2 or TRBV6-3 and TRBJ2-2, with TRBD2 matching 11 bases. The CDR3 runs 20 residues. The V gene's germline CDR1 is MNHEY and CDR2 SVGEGT. V lost 4 bases and J lost 7; bases outside the gene matches: 20. The CDR3 DNA reads as TGTGCCAGCAGTTCCTCCCGGAGGCTAGCGGGAGGCCCCTGGGGCGGGGAGCTGTTTTTT. Its translation is CASSSSRRLAGGPWGGELFF.

V and J are TRBV3-1 (or the pseudogene TRBV3-2) and TRBJ2-1; D is unresolved. Germline V gene data show CDR1 as LGHDT and CDR2 as YNNKEL (reference sequence). Trimming took 1 base from V and 12 from J, leaving 7 bases between them. This CDR3 is 11 amino acids long. The CDR3 here is CASSQVSRQFF. In DNA, the CDR3 is TGTGCCAGCAGCCAAGTCAGTCGGCAGTTCTTC.

The V call is TRBV6-5, the J call TRBJ2-7; D gene unclear. This CDR3 is 11 amino acids long. Looked up from germline, CDR1 is MNHEY and CDR2 is SVGAGI. The V and J ends lost 11 bases and 2 bases respectively, with 10 bases between them. CDR3 region: CAAAGAYEQYF. CDR3 in DNA: TGTGCCGCGGCCGGAGCCTACGAGCAGTACTTC.

The V gene is TRBV30, the J gene TRBJ2-5, with TRBD1 matching 9 bases. Germline loops: CDR1 GTSNPN, CDR2 SVGIG (reference sequence). V shed 6 bases, J shed 4 bases, and the junction held 6 bases outside the gene matches. CDR3 length: 13 amino acids. CDR3: CACGQGIRETQYF. The CDR3 coding sequence is TGTGCCTGTGGACAGGGGATTAGAGAGACCCAGTACTTC.

This clone was detected a few times. This chain links TRBV18 with TRBJ2-2; TRBD2 matches 9 bases. After removal of 3 bases from V and 7 bases from J, the junction contained 9 bases not matched to a gene. In germline, CDR1 is KGHSH, CDR2 LQKENI. The CDR3 consists of 16 residues. The CDR3 loop is CASSPFLAGAGGELFF. The CDR3 region has the DNA TGTGCCAGCTCACCTTTCTTAGCGGGAGCTGGCGGGGAGCTGTTTTTT.

The rearrangement joins TRBV30 to TRBJ1-5; D is undetermined. Germline CDR1 and CDR2: GTSNPN and SVGIG (reference sequence). This CDR3 comprises 13 residues. The germline V and J ends were trimmed by 0 bases and 5 bases, with 8 bases remaining between them. CDR3 nucleotide sequence: TGTGCCTGGAGTGTATCTTTCGATCAGCCCCAGCATTTT. This gives the protein CAWSVSFDQPQHF.

The chain is built from TRBV3-1 (or the pseudogene TRBV3-2) and TRBJ2-7; weak D call: TRBD2 (5 bases). CDR3 length: 13 amino acids. CDR1 and CDR2 (germline): LGHDT, YNNKEL (reference sequence). Trimming stripped 1 base from V and 4 bases from J, with 8 bases between. CDR3 sequence reads: CASSQGGFYEQYF. The CDR3 coding sequence is TGTGCCAGCAGCCAAGGCGGGTTTTACGAGCAGTACTTC.

This rearrangement joins TRBV18 to TRBJ2-7; no clear D. This CDR3 has 16 amino acids. Between the trimmed V and J ends, which lost 2 bases and 4 bases, there was a span of 18 bases. Looked up from germline, CDR1 is KGHSH and CDR2 is LQKENI. CDR3 DNA: TGTGCCAGCTCACCAGATCTGACTCCCTCAAGGTACGAGCAGTACTTC. This translates into CASSPDLTPSRYEQYF. The full variable domain, its missing parts supplied by reference TRBV18 and TRBJ2-7, is NAGVMQNPRHLVRRRGQEARLRCSPMKGHSHVYWYRQLPEEGLKFMVYLQKENIIDESGMPKERFSAEFPKEGPSILRIQQVVRGDSAAYFCASSPDLTPSRYEQYFGPGTRLTVT.

CDR3: CASSLGGAGQPQHF. The CDR3 DNA sequence: TGTGCCAGCAGCCTAGGGGGCGCTGGCCAGCCCCAGCATTTT. This chain joins TRBV7-9 and TRBJ1-5; 7 nucleotides line up with TRBD1. The CDR3 totals 14 residues. Germline trimming cut 5 bases from V and 7 bases from J; bases unmatched to any gene: 8. Germline loops: CDR1 SEHNR, CDR2 FQNEAQ (reference sequence).

The chain uses TRBV7-2 and TRBJ1-5; no definite D call. The germline V gene has CDR1 SGHTA and CDR2 FQGNSA. The CDR3 has 13 amino acids. The V and J ends lost 0 bases and 7 bases respectively, with 7 bases between them. The CDR3 sequence: CASSLARWQPQHF. The CDR3, as DNA: TGTGCCAGCAGCTTAGCGCGCTGGCAGCCCCAGCATTTT.

The gene calls are TRBV6-5 and TRBJ1-6; D gene ambiguous. V gave up 2 bases and J gave up 7 bases, with 9 bases separating them. CDR1 and CDR2 (germline): MNHEY, SVGAGI. CDR3 size: 14 residues. The CDR3 reads CASSYEGGNSPLHF. As DNA, the CDR3 is TGTGCCAGCAGTTACGAGGGTGGGAATTCACCCCTCCACTTT.

This chain uses TRBV19 with TRBJ2-1; TRBD2 agrees at 8 bases. This CDR3 spans 18 amino acids. With 6 bases clipped from V and 6 bases from J, the junction kept 19 bases outside the gene matches. In germline, CDR1 is LNHDA, CDR2 SQIVND (reference sequence). The CDR3 loop reads CASSQRDTSGKKSNEQFF. The DNA for the CDR3 is TGTGCCAGTAGCCAAAGAGATACTAGCGGTAAAAAGTCCAATGAGCAGTTCTTC.

The chain links TRBV6-4 to TRBJ2-3; the match to TRBD2 covers 9 bases. The germline gives CDR1 MRHNA, CDR2 SNTAGT. V lost 2 bases to trimming and J lost 2 bases; unmatched junction nucleotides: 5. The CDR3 is 16 amino acids. CDR3 amino acids: CASSDGGGGATDTQYF. The CDR3 DNA reads as TGTGCCAGCAGTGACGGAGGCGGGGGGGCCACAGATACGCAGTATTTT.